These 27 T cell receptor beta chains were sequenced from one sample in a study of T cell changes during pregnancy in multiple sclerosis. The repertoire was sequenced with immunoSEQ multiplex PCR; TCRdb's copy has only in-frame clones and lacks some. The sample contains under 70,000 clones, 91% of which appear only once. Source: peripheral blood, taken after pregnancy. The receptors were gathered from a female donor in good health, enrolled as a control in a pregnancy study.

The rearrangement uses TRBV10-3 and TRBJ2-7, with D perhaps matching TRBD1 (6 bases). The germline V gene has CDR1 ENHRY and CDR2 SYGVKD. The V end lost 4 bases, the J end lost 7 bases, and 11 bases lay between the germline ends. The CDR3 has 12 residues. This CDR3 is CAISASGQEQYF. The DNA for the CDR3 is TGTGCCATCAGTGCCTCCGGACAGGAGCAGTACTTC.

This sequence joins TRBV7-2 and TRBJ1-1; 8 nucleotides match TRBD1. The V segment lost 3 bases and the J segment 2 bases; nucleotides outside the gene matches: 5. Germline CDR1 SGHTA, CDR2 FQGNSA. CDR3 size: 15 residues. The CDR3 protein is CASSFEDRVNTEAFF. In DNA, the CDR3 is TGTGCCAGCAGCTTCGAGGACAGGGTTAACACTGAAGCTTTCTTT.

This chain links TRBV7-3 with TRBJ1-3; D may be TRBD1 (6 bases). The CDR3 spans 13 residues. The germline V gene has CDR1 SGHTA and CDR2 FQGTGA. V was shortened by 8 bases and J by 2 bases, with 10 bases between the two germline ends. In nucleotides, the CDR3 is TGTGCCAGCGGACAGCCACCTGGAAACACCATATATTTT. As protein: CASGQPPGNTIYF.

CDR3 coding DNA: TGTGCCAGCAGCTTAGTCGAGCATCGCAATCAGCCCCAGCATTTT. Translated, it gives CASSLVEHRNQPQHF. This chain connects TRBV7-8 to TRBJ1-5; D is ambiguous. CDR1 and CDR2 (germline): SGHVS, FQNEAQ. This CDR3 is built from 15 residues. Trimming cost V 1 base and J 2 bases, with 9 bases left between them.

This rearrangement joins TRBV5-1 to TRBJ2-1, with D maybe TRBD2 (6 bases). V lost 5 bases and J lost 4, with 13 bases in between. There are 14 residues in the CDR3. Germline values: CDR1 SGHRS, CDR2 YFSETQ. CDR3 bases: TGCGCCAGCAGGATTAGCGGTGATTACAATGAGCAGTTCTTC. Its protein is CASRISGDYNEQFF.

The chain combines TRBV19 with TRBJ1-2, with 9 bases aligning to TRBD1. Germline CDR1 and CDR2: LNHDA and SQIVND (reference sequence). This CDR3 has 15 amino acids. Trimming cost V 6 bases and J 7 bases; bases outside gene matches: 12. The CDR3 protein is CASRRPGTGSRGYTF. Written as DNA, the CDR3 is TGTGCCAGTAGGCGCCCCGGGACAGGGAGTCGTGGCTACACCTTC.

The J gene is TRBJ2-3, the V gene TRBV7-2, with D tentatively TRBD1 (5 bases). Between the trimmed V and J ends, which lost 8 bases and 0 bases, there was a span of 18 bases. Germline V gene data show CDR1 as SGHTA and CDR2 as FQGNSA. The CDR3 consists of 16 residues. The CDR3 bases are TGTGCCAGCGGCCTCCAGGGATCGGAAAGCACAGATACGCAGTATTTT. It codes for CASGLQGSESTDTQYF.

The CDR3 DNA reads as TGTGCCTGGAGCCCGGGACAGATCTATGGCTACACCTTC. Protein: CAWSPGQIYGYTF. The genes are TRBV30 and TRBJ1-2; 7 nucleotides align to TRBD1. Germline loops: CDR1 GTSNPN, CDR2 SVGIG (reference sequence). CDR3 size: 13 residues. The trim removed 3 bases at V and 4 bases at J, leaving 5 bases unmatched.

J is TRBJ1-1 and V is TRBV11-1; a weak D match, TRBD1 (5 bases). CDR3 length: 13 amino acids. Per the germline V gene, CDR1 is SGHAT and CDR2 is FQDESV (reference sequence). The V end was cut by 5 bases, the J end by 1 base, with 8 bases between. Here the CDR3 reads CASSGRENTEAFF. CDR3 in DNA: TGTGCCAGCAGCGGCAGGGAGAACACTGAAGCTTTCTTT.

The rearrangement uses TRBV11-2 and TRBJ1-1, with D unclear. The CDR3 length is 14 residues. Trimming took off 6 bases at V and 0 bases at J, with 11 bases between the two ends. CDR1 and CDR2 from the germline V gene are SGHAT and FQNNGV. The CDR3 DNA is TGTGCCAGCAGTTCTAAACTTTTGAACACTGAAGCTTTCTTT. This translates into CASSSKLLNTEAFF.

The CDR3 is CASRPGVFYEQYF. The CDR3 DNA follows: TGTGCCAGCAGGCCCGGGGTCTTCTACGAGCAGTACTTC. The gene calls are TRBV2 and TRBJ2-7; TRBD2 might be the D (5 bases). Trimming cost V 6 bases and J 3 bases, with 12 bases left between them. The germline CDR1 and CDR2 sequences are SNHLY and FYNNEI. The CDR3 contains 13 residues.

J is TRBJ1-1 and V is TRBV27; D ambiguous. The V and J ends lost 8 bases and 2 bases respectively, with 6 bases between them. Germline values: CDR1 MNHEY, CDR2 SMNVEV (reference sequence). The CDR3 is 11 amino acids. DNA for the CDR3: TGTGCCAGCGGGCCTAACACTGAAGCTTTCTTT. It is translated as CASGPNTEAFF.

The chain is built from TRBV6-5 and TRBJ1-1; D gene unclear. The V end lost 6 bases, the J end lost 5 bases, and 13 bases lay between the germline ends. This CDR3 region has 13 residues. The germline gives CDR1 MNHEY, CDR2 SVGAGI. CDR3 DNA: TGTGCCAGCAGCCTCGGGAGGGTGACTGAAGCTTTCTTT. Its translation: CASSLGRVTEAFF.

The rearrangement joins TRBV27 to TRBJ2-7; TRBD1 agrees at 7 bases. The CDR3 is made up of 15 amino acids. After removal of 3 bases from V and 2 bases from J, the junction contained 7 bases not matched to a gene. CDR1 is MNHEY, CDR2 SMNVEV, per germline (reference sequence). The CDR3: CASSFADRRTYEQYF. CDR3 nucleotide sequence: TGTGCCAGCAGTTTCGCGGACAGGCGGACCTACGAGCAGTACTTC.

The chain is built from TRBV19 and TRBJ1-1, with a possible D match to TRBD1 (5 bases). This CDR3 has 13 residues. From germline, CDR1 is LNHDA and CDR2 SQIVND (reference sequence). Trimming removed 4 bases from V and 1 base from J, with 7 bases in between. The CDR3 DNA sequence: TGTGCCAGTAGTACGACAGAGAACACTGAAGCTTTCTTT. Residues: CASSTTENTEAFF.

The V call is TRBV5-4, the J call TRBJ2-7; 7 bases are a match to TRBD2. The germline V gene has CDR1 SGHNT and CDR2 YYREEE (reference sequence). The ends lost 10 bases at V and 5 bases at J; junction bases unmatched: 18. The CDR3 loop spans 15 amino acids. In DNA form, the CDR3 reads TGTGCCGTCTTACCACCGGGGGGAGGGAACCACGAGCAGTACTTC. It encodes CAVLPPGGGNHEQYF.

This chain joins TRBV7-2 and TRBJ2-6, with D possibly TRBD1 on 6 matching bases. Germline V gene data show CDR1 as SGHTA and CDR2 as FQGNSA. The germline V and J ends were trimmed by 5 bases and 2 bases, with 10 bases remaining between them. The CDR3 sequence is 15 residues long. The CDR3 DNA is TGTGCCAGCAGCCCACAGGGTGCTGGGGCCAACGTCCTGACTTTC. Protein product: CASSPQGAGANVLTF.

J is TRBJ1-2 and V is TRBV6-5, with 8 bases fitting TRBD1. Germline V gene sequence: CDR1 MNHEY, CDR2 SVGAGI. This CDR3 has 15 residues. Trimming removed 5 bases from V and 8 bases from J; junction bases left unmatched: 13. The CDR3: CASSQRTGKGYGYTF. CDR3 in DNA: TGTGCCAGCAGTCAGCGGACAGGGAAGGGTTACGGCTACACCTTC.

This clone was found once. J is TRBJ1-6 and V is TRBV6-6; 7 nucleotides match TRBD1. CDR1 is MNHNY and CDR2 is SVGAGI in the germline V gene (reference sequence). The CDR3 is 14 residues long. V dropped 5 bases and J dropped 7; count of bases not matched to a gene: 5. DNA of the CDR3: TGTGCCAGCAGTCGGGACAGAGCCAATTCACCCCTCCACTTT. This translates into CASSRDRANSPLHF.

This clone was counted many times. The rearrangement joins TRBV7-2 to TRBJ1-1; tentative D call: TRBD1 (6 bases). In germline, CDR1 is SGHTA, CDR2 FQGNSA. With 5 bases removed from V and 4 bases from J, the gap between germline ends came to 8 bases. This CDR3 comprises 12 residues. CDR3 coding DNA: TGTGCCAGCAGCCAGGGGACCACTGAAGCTTTCTTT. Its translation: CASSQGTTEAFF. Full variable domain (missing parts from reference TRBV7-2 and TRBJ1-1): GAGVSQSPSNKVTEKGKDVELRCDPISGHTALYWYRQSLGQGLEFLIYFQGNSAPDKSGLPSDRFSAERTGGSVSTLTIQRTQQEDSAVYLCASSQGTTEAFFGQGTRLTVV.

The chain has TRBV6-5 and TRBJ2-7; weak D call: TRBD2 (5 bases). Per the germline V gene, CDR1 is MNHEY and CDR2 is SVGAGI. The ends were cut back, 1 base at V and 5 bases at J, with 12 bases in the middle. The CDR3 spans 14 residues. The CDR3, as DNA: TGTGCCAGCAGTTACTTTGGGAGTACGGACGAGCAGTACTTC. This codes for CASSYFGSTDEQYF.

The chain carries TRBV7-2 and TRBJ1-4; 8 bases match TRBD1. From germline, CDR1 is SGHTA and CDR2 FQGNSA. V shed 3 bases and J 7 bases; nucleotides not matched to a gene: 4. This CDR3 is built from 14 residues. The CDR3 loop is CASSLQGAGEKLFF. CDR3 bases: TGTGCCAGCAGCTTGCAGGGGGCAGGTGAAAAACTGTTTTTT.

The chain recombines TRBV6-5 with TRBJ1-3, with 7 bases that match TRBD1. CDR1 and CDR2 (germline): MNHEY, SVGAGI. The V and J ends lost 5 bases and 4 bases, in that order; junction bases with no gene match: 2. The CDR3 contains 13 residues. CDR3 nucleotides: TGTGCCAGCAGTCCGACAGGGGGAAACACCATATATTTT. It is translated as CASSPTGGNTIYF.

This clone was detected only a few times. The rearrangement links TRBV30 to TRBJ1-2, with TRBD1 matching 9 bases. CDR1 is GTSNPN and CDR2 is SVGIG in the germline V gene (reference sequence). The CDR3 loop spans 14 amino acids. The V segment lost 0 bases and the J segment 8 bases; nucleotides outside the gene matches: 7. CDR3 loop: CAWSVISGQGGYTF. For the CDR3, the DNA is TGTGCCTGGAGTGTAATTTCGGGACAGGGAGGCTACACCTTC.

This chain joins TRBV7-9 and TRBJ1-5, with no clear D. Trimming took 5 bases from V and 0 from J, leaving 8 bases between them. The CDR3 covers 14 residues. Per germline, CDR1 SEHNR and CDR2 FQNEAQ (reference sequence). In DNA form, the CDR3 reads TGTGCCAGCAGCCCCGACAATAGCAATCAGCCCCAGCATTTT. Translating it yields CASSPDNSNQPQHF.

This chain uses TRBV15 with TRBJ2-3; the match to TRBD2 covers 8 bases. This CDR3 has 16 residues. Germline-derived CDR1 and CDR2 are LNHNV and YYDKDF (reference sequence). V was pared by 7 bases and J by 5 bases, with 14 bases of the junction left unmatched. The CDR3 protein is CATTRTSLQPGDTQYF. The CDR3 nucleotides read TGTGCCACCACCCGGACTAGCCTTCAGCCCGGAGATACGCAGTATTTT.

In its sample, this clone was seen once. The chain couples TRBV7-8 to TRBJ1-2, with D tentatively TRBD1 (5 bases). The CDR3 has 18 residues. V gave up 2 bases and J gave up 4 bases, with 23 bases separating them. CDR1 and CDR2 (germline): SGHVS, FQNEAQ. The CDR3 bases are TGTGCCAGCAGCTTACTTCCCGGGGGTAGCGTGCCCATCTATGGCTACACCTTC. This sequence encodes CASSLLPGGSVPIYGYTF. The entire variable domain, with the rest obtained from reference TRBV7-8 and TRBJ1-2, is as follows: GAGVSQSPRYKVAKRGQDVALRCDPISGHVSLFWYQQALGQGPEFLTYFQNEAQLDKSGLPSDRFFAERPEGSVSTLKIQRTQQEDSAVYLCASSLLPGGSVPIYGYTFGSGTRLTVV.